This TCR beta chain was captured in a study of T-cell memory formation after mild COVID-19. In germline, CDR1 is MNHEY, CDR2 SVGAGI. Trimming took off 6 bases at V and 2 bases at J, with 26 bases between the two ends. This CDR3 contains 19 residues. In its sample, this clonotype was seen a few times. MiXCR was run by TCRdb on the 5' RACE reads, yielding one entry per CDR3 protein. The data hold 180,000 or so distinct CDR3 sequences, with under 14% observed a single time. The source material was PBMCs or a T cell subset sorted from them (not recorded which). The chain employs TRBV6-5 and TRBJ2-1, with D perhaps TRBD2 (6 bases). The source is a man between 18 and 35 years old who had mild COVID-19 (a few samples of this study predate the infection). Cell type and time point are not known. The CDR3 is CASSRESSGDQRPYNEQFF. The CDR3 DNA sequence: TGTGCCAGCAGCCGTGAGAGCTCGGGGGACCAACGTCCCTACAATGAGCAGTTCTTC.